This TCR beta chain appears in the sequencing data of a study of beta chain features in type 1 diabetes. This clone has just a few counts. What it binds is not known. Overall study results and limits: Sequencing from cDNA could over-represent high-TCR-expressing cells.

Trimming stripped 5 bases from V and 16 bases from J, with 15 bases between. Per germline, CDR1 SGHTA and CDR2 FQGNSA. The CDR3 runs 11 residues. Purity of each sorted population was above 98%. The investigators reverse transcribed all of the isolated RNA, so they sequenced expressed TCRB transcripts. Some clones are missing from TCRdb's copy, which holds only in-frame ones; the method was immunoSEQ multiplex PCR. The sample contains hundreds of thousands of clones, 12% to 15% of which appear only once. The TCR comes from a man aged 25-40 years in good health. The sequencing input was central memory CD4+ T cells from blood. The chain has TRBV7-2 and TRBJ2-1, with a weak D call TRBD2 (5 bases). The CDR3 nucleotides are TGTGCCAGCAGCCCTGTCTCGGGAATCTTCTTC. This sequence encodes CASSPVSGIFF.